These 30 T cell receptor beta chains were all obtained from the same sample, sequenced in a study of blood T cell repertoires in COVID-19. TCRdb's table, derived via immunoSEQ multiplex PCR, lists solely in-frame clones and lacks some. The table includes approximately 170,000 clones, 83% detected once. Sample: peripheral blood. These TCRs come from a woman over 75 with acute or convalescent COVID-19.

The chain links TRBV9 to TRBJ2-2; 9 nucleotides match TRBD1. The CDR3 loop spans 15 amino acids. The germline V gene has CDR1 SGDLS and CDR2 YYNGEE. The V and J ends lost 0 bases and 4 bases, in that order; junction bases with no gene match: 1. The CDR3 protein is CASSVGTGATGELFF. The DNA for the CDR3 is TGTGCCAGCAGCGTAGGGACAGGGGCCACCGGGGAGCTGTTTTTT.

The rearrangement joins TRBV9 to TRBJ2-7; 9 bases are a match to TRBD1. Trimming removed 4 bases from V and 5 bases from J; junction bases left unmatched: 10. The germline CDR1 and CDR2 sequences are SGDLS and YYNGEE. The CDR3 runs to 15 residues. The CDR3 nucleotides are TGTGCCAGCAGCCAGAGAGGGGACAGGGCCGACGAGCAGTACTTC. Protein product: CASSQRGDRADEQYF.

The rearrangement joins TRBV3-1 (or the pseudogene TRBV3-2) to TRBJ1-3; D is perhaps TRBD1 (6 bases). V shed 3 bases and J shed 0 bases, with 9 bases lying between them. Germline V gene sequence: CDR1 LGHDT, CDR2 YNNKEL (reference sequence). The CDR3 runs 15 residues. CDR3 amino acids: CASSHTGLSGNTIYF. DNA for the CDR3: TGTGCCAGCAGCCACACAGGGCTCTCTGGAAACACCATATATTTT.

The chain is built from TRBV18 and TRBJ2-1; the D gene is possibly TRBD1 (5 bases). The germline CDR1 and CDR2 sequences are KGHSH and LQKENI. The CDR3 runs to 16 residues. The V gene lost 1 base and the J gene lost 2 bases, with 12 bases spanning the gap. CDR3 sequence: CASSPLQGPTYNEQFF. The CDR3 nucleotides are TGTGCCAGCTCACCACTCCAGGGCCCGACCTACAATGAGCAGTTCTTC.

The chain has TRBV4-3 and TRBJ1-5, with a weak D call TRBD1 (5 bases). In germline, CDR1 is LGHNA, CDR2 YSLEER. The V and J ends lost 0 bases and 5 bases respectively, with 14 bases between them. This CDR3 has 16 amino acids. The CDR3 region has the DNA TGCGCCAGCAGCCAAGAGGCAGGGCACGGGTATCAGCCCCAGCATTTT. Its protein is CASSQEAGHGYQPQHF.

The CDR3 sequence: CASSYERGEQFF. DNA of the CDR3: TGTGCCAGCAGTTACGAGCGGGGGGAGCAGTTCTTC. This chain connects TRBV6-2 or TRBV6-3 to TRBJ2-1; TRBD2 matches at 8 bases. CDR3 length: 12 residues. With V trimmed by 2 bases and J by 10 bases, 1 base remained unmatched. Germline V CDR1 and CDR2: MNHEY, SVGEGT.

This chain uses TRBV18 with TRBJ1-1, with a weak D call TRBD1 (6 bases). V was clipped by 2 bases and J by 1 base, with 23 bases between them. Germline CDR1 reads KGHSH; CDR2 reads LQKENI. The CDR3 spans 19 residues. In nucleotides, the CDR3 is TGTGCCAGCTCACCATTACCCAGGGGCACCCTTCACTCGAACACTGAAGCTTTCTTT. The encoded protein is CASSPLPRGTLHSNTEAFF.

The CDR3 bases are TGCAGCGCTGGGAGCGGGGGGGCAGATACGCAGTATTTT. Translation gives CSAGSGGADTQYF. The rearrangement joins TRBV29-1 to TRBJ2-3, with TRBD2 identical over 10 bases. J lost 4 bases, V lost 7 bases, and 5 bases had no gene match. Per the germline V gene, CDR1 is SQVTM and CDR2 is ANQGSEA. The CDR3 totals 13 residues.

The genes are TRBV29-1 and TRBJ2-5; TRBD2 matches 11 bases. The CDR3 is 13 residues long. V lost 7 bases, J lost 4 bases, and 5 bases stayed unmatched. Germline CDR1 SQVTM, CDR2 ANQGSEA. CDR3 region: CSAQTSGIETQYF. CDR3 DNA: TGCAGCGCCCAGACTAGCGGGATAGAGACCCAGTACTTC.

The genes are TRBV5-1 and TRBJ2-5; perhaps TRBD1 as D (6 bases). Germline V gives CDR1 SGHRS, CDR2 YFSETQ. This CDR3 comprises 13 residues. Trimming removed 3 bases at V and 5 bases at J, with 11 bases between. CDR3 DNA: TGCGCCAGCAGCTCACAGGGCCGGGAGACCCAGTACTTC. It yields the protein CASSSQGRETQYF.

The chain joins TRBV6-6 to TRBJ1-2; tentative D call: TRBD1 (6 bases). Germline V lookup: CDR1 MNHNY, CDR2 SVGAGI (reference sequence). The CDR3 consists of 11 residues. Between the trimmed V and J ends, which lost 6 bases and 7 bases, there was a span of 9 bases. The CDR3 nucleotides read TGTGCCAGCAGCCCACAGGGTGGCTACACCTTC. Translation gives CASSPQGGYTF.

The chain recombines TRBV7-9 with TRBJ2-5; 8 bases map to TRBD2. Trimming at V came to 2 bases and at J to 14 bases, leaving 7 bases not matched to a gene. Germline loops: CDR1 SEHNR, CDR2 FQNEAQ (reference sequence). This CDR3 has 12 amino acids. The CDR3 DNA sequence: TGTGCCAGCAGCTTACCCCTCGGGGGGGTTTACTTC. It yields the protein CASSLPLGGVYF.

The CDR3 here is CASSLVYPGQGADTQYF. CDR3 DNA: TGCGCCAGCAGCTTGGTGTATCCGGGACAGGGCGCAGATACGCAGTATTTT. The chain couples TRBV5-1 to TRBJ2-3; 9 nucleotides agree with TRBD1. The V gene's germline CDR1 is SGHRS and CDR2 YFSETQ. The CDR3 has 17 amino acids. With 0 bases clipped from V and 4 bases from J, the junction kept 9 bases outside the gene matches.

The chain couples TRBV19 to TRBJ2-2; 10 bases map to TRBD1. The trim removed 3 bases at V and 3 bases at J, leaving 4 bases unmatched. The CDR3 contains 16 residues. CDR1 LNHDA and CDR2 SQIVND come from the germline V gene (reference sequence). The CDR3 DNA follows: TGTGCCAGTAGTATGACAGGGGGCTATGACACCGGGGAGCTGTTTTTT. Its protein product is CASSMTGGYDTGELFF.

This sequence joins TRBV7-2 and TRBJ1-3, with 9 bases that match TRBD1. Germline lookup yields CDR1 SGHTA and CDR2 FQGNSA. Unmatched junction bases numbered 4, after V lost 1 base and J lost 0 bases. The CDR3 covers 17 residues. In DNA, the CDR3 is TGTGCCAGCAGCTTAGTAGGACAGGGGCTCTCTGGAAACACCATATATTTT. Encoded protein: CASSLVGQGLSGNTIYF.

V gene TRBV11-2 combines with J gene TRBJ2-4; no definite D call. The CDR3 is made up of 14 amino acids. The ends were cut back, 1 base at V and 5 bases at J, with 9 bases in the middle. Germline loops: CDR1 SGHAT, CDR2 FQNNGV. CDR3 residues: CASSLVDGENIQYF. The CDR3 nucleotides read TGTGCCAGCAGCTTAGTAGACGGAGAAAACATTCAGTACTTC.

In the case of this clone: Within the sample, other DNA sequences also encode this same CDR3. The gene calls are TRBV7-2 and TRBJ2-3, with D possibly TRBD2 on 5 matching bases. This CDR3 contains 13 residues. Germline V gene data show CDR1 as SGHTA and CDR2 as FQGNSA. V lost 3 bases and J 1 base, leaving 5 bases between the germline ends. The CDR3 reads CASSLGGTDTQYF. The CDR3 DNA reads TGTGCCAGCAGCTTGGGAGGCACAGATACGCAGTATTTT. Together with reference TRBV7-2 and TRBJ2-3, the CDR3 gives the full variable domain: GAGVSQSPSNKVTEKGKDVELRCDPISGHTALYWYRQSLGQGLEFLIYFQGNSAPDKSGLPSDRFSAERTGGSVSTLTIQRTQQEDSAVYLCASSLGGTDTQYFGPGTRLTVL.

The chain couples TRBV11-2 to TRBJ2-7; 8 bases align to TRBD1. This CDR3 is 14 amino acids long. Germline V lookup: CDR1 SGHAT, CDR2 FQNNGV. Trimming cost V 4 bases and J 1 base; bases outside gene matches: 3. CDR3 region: CASSWNRGSYEQYF. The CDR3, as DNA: TGTGCCAGCAGCTGGAACAGGGGGTCCTACGAGCAGTACTTC. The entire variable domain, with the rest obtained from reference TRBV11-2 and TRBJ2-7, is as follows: EAGVAQSPRYKIIEKRQSVAFWCNPISGHATLYWYQQILGQGPKLLIQFQNNGVVDDSQLPKDRFSAERLKGVDSTLKIQPAKLEDSAVYLCASSWNRGSYEQYFGPGTRLTVT.

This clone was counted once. The CDR3 DNA reads as TGTGCCAGCAGCTTGGACCCCAGGGATTCACCCCTCCACTTT. Its protein product is CASSLDPRDSPLHF. The chain joins TRBV5-4 to TRBJ1-6; a possible D gene is TRBD1 (5 bases). The CDR3 has 14 residues. Germline V CDR1 and CDR2: SGHNT, YYREEE (reference sequence). The V end was cut by 0 bases, the J end by 8 bases, with 9 bases between.

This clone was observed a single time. Here the CDR3 DNA reads TGTGCCAGCTCACCGATACAGGACCGGGCCGGGGAGCTGTTTTTT. It specifies CASSPIQDRAGELFF. The chain has TRBV18 and TRBJ2-2, with D possibly matching TRBD1 (5 bases). Trimming stripped 3 bases from V and 6 bases from J, with 14 bases between. Germline V CDR1 and CDR2: KGHSH, LQKENI. The CDR3 is 15 amino acids.

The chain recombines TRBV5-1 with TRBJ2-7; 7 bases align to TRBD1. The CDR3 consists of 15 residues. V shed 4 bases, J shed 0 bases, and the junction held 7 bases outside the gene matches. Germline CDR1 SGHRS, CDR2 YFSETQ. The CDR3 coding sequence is TGCGCCAGCAGCCCTTCAGGACAGGACTCCTACGAGCAGTACTTC. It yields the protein CASSPSGQDSYEQYF.

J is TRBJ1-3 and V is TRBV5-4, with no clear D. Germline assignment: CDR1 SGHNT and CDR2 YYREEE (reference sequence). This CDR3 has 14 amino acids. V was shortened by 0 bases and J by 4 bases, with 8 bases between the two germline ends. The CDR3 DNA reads TGTGCCAGCAGCTTGGACAGTACGGGAAACACCATATATTTT. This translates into CASSLDSTGNTIYF.

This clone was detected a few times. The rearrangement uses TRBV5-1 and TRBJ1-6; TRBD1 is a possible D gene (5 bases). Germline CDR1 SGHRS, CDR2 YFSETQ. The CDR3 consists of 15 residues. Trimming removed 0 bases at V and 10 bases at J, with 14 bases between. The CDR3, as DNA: TGCGCCAGCAGCTTGGGGCAGGGTTTTGGATCACCCCTCCACTTT. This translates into CASSLGQGFGSPLHF.

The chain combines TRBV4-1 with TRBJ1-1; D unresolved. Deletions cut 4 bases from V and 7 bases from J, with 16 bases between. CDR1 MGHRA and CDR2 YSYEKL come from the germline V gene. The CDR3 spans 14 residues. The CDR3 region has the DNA TGCGCCAGCAGCCGGCAAAGAGGCTCTCTTGAAGCTTTCTTT. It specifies CASSRQRGSLEAFF.

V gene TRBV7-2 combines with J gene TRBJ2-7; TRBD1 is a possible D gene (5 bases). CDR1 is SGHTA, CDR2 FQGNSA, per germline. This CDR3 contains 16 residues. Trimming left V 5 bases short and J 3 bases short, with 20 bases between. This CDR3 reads CASSPLIGREGYEQYF. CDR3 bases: TGTGCCAGCAGCCCCTTGATAGGCAGGGAAGGCTACGAGCAGTACTTC.

This CDR3 is CASSMPGITYEQYF. In DNA, the CDR3 is TGTGCCAGTAGTATGCCGGGAATAACCTACGAGCAGTACTTC. The chain recombines TRBV19 with TRBJ2-7; the D gene is possibly TRBD2 (5 bases). This CDR3 has 14 residues. Germline V lookup: CDR1 LNHDA, CDR2 SQIVND (reference sequence). The V gene lost 3 bases and the J gene lost 2 bases, with 11 bases spanning the gap. Full variable domain (remainder filled in from reference TRBV19 and TRBJ2-7): DGGITQSPKYLFRKEGQNVTLSCEQNLNHDAMYWYRQDPGQGLRLIYYSQIVNDFQKGDIAEGYSVSREKKESFPLTVTSAQKNPTAFYLCASSMPGITYEQYFGPGTRLTVT.

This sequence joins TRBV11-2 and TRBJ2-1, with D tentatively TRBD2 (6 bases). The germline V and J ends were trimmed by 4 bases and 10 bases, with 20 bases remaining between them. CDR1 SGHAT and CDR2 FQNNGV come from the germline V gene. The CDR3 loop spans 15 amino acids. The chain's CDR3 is CASSWGVSGPLEQFF. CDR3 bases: TGTGCCAGCAGCTGGGGGGTGAGCGGGCCTCTCGAGCAGTTCTTC.

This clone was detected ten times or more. In nucleotides, the CDR3 is TGTGCCAGCAGCTTACTTGGAGGGGACTCCTATGGCTACACCTTC. It translates to CASSLLGGDSYGYTF. This chain links TRBV11-2 with TRBJ1-2; the D gene is possibly TRBD1 (5 bases). This CDR3 contains 15 residues. Deletions cut 2 bases from V and 4 bases from J, with 14 bases between. The germline CDR1 and CDR2 sequences are SGHAT and FQNNGV.

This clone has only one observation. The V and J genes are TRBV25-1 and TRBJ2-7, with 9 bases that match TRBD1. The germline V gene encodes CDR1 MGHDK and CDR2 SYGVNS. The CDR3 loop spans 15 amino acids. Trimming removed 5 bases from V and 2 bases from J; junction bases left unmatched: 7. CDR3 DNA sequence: TGTGCCAGCAGTCGACCGGGACAGGGAACCTACGAGCAGTACTTC. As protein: CASSRPGQGTYEQYF.

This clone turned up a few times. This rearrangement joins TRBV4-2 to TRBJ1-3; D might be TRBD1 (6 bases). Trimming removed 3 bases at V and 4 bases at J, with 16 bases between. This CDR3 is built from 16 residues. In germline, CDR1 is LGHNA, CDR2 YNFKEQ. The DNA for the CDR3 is TGTGCCAGCAGCCAGTACGCCAGGGGCGAAGGAAACACCATATATTTT. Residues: CASSQYARGEGNTIYF.